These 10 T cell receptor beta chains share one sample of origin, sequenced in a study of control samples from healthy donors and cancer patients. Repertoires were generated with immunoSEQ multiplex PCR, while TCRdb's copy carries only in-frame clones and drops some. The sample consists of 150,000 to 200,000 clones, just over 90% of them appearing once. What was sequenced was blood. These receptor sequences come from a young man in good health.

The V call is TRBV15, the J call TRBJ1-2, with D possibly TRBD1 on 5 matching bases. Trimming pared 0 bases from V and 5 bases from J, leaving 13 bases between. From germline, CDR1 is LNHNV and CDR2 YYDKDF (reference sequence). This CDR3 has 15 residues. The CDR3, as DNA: TGTGCCACCAGCAGAGATGGGACGGTCGCTTATGGCTACACCTTC. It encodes CATSRDGTVAYGYTF. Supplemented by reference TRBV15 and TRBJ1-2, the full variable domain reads DAMVIQNPRYQVTQFGKPVTLSCSQTLNHNVMYWYQQKSSQAPKLLFHYYDKDFNNEADTPDNFQSRRPNTSFCFLDIRSPGLGDTAMYLCATSRDGTVAYGYTFGSGTRLTVV.

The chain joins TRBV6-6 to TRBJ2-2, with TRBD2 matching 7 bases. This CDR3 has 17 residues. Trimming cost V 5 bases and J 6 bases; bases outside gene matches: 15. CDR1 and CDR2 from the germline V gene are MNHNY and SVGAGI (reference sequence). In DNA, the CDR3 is TGTGCCAGCAGTCCGGAGGGAGGGGCCATTCACGCCGGGGAGCTGTTTTTT. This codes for CASSPEGGAIHAGELFF.

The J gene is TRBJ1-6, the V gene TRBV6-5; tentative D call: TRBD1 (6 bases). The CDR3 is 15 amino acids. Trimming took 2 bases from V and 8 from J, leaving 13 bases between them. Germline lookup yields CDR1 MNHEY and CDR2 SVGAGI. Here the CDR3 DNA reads TGTGCCAGCAGTTACGGGCAGGGGAGGCATTCACCCCTCCACTTT. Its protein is CASSYGQGRHSPLHF.

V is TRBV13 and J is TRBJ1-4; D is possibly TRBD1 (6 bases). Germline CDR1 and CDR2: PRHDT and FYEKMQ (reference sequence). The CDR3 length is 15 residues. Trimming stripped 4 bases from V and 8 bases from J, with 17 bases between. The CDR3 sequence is CASSSRSTGSEKLFF. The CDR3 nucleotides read TGTGCCAGCAGCTCCAGATCGACAGGTAGCGAAAAACTGTTTTTT.

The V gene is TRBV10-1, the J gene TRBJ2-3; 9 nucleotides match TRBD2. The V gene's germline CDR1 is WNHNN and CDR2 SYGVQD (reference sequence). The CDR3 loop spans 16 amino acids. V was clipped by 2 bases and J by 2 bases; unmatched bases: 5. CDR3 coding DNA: TGCGCCAGCAGTGAGCTCGCGGGAGGGGCCACAGATACGCAGTATTTT. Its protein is CASSELAGGATDTQYF.

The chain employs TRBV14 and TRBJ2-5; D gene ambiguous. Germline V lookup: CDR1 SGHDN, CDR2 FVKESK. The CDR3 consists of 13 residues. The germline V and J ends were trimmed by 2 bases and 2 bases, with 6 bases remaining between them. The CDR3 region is CASSQNYQETQYF. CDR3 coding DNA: TGTGCCAGCAGCCAAAACTATCAAGAGACCCAGTACTTC.

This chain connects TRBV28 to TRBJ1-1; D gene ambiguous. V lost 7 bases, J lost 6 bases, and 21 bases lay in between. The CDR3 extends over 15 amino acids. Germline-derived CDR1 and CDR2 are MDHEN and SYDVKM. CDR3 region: CASIRFGRSTPEAFF. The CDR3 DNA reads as TGTGCCAGCATTAGGTTTGGCAGGTCAACCCCTGAAGCTTTCTTT.

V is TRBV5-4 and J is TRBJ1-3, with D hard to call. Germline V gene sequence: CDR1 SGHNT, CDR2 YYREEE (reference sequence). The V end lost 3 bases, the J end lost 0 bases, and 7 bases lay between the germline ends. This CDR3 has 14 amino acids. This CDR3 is CASSSPASGNTIYF. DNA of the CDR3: TGTGCCAGCAGCTCACCCGCCTCTGGAAACACCATATATTTT.

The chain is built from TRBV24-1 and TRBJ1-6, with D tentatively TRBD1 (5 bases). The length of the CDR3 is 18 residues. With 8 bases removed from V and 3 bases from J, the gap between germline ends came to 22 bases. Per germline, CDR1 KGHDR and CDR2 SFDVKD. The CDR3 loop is CATKGLPRSCRYNSPLHF. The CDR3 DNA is TGTGCCACCAAGGGGCTACCCAGGAGCTGTCGCTATAATTCACCCCTCCACTTT.

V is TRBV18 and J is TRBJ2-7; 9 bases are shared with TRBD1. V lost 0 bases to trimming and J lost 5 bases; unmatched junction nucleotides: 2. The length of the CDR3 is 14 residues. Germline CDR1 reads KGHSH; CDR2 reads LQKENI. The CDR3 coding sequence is TGTGCCAGCTCACCACCGGGACAGGGCCACGAGCAGTACTTC. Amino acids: CASSPPGQGHEQYF.